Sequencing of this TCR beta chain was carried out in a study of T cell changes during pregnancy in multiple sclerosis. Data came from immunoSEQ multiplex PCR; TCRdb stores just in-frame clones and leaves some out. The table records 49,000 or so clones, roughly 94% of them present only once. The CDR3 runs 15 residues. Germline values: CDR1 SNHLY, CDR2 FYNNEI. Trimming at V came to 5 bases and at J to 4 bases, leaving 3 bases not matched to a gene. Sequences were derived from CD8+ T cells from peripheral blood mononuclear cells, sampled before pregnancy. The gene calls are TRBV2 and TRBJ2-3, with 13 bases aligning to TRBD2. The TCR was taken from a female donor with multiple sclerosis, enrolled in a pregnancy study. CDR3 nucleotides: TGTGCCAGCAGTCGGACTAGCGGGAGTTCAGATACGCAGTATTTT. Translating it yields CASSRTSGSSDTQYF. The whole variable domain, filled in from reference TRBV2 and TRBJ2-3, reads EPEVTQTPSHQVTQMGQEVILRCVPISNHLYFYWYRQILGQKVEFLVSFYNNEISEKSEIFDDQFSVERPDGSNFTLKIRSTKLEDSAMYFCASSRTSGSSDTQYFGPGTRLTVL.